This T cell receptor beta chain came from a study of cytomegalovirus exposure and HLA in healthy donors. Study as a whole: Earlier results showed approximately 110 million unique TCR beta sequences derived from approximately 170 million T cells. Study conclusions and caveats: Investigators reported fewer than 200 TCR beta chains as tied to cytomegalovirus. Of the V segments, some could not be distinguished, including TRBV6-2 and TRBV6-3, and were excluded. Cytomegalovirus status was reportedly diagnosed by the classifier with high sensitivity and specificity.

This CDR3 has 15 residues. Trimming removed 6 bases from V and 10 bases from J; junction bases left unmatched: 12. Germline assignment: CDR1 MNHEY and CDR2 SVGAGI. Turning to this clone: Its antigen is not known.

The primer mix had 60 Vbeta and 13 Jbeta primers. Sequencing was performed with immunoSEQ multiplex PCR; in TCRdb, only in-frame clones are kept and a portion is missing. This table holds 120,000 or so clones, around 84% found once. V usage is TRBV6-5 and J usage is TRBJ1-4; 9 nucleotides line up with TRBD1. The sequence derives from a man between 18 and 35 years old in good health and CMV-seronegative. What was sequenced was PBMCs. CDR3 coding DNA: TGTGCCAGCAGGGGCGCGGGGGACAGGGCTGGAAAACTGTTTTTT. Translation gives CASRGAGDRAGKLFF.